This T cell receptor (beta chain) came from a study of human T cells and chemical hapten exposure. Overall study context: Per-sample TCR yields varied mainly from small pooled library volume differences. Study conclusions and caveats: Sensitizing to DPC left TCRs with a frequency above 1 in 1000 unaltered.

This clonotype was detected a few times. As yet, its antigen is unknown. Total RNA was isolated from unfractionated whole blood. Unique molecular identifiers were attached to individual cDNA molecules within the library. TCRdb re-called the reads through MiXCR, storing one row per CDR3 protein. There are roughly 3,000 distinct CDR3 sequences in the sample; approximately 48% occur only once, and roughly a tenth lies in the top ten. The CDR3 totals 12 residues. V lost 3 bases, J lost 8 bases, and 10 bases lay in between. Per the germline V gene, CDR1 is DFQATT and CDR2 is SNEGSKA (reference sequence). The sample was whole blood. The V call is TRBV20-1, the J call TRBJ1-4; D is uncertain. The TCR was taken from a human donor who had alopecia or was a healthy volunteer (not recorded which). Some clones in this sample may be carry-over from other donors' samples. This table probably holds off-target reads from a library built for another chain. The CDR3 protein is CSASGIGEKLFF. DNA for the CDR3: TGCAGTGCTAGCGGGATCGGCGAAAAACTGTTTTTT.